This T cell receptor (beta chain) appears in the sequencing data of a study of beta chain features in type 1 diabetes. General study results and limits: PCR might show a preference for shorter templates, equally across patients and controls.

Isolated RNA was reverse transcribed in full, so expressed TCRB transcripts were sequenced. Assay: immunoSEQ multiplex PCR; the TCRdb copy retains only in-frame clones and omits some. In the table there are 900,000 or so clones, 17% of which are singletons. This clone was seen only a few times. What it recognizes is unknown. The sample carries other DNA sequences with the same CDR3. Germline V CDR1 and CDR2: MDHEN, SYDVKM. After removal of 0 bases from V and 3 bases from J, the junction contained 1 base not matched to a gene. This CDR3 comprises 16 residues. The chain employs TRBV28 and TRBJ2-7; 14 bases are a match to TRBD2. The specimen sequenced was naive CD4+ T cells from blood. The receptor was derived from a woman aged 18-30 years in good health. As DNA, the CDR3 is TGTGCCAGCAGTTTATGGGGGACTAGCGGGAGCTACGAGCAGTACTTC. It is translated as CASSLWGTSGSYEQYF.